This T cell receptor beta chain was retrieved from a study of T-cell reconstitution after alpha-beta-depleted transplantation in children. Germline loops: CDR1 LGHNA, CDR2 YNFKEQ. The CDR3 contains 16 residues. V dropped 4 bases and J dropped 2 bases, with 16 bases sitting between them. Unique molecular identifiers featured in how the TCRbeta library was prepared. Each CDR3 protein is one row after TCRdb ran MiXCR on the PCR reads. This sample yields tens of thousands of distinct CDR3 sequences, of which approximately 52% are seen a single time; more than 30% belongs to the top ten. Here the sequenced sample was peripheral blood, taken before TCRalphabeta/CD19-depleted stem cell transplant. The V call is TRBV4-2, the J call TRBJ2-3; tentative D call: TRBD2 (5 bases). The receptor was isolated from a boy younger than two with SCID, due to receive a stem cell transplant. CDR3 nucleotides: TGTGCCAGCAGCCTCGGTTCGGGGTCTCTCACAGATACGCAGTATTTT. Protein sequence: CASSLGSGSLTDTQYF.